These 5 T cell receptor beta chains were sequenced from one sample in a study of blood T cell repertoires in COVID-19. Sequenced by immunoSEQ multiplex PCR; TCRdb stores in-frame clones only, minus some. The table lists 95,000 to 150,000 clones, 80% to 90% of them singletons, with under 30% in the top ten. Sequencing was done on a sample of peripheral blood. These receptors originate from a woman aged 70 to 79 with acute or convalescent COVID-19.

J is TRBJ1-6 and V is TRBV5-1; D unclear. The CDR3 has 16 residues. The germline CDR1 and CDR2 sequences are SGHRS and YFSETQ. Trimming shortened V by 0 bases and J by 9 bases, and 16 bases separated the two germline ends. CDR3 sequence: CASSLVGRPGISPLHF. CDR3 coding DNA: TGCGCCAGCAGCTTGGTAGGCCGTCCCGGGATTTCACCCCTCCACTTT.

This clone has only a few counts. This chain connects TRBV6-2 or TRBV6-3 to TRBJ1-5, with 7 positions matching TRBD1. Germline trimming cut 0 bases from V and 4 bases from J; bases unmatched to any gene: 3. This CDR3 has 15 amino acids. Germline loops: CDR1 MNHEY, CDR2 SVGEGT. The CDR3 region is CASSYSGTDNQPQHF. The CDR3 DNA sequence: TGTGCCAGCAGTTACTCCGGGACAGATAATCAGCCCCAGCATTTT.

The table lists this clone with a count of one. The chain is built from TRBV27 and TRBJ2-2; unclear D gene. Germline V CDR1 and CDR2: MNHEY, SMNVEV (reference sequence). Trimming pared 2 bases from V and 7 bases from J, leaving 14 bases between. The CDR3 totals 15 residues. CDR3 amino acids: CASSLMAGNDGELFF. The CDR3, as DNA: TGTGCCAGCAGTTTAATGGCAGGAAATGACGGGGAGCTGTTTTTT.

The chain recombines TRBV2 with TRBJ1-4; D possibly corresponds to TRBD1 (6 bases). V lost 8 bases and J 2 bases, leaving 9 bases between the germline ends. The CDR3 is 13 residues long. Germline V gene data show CDR1 as SNHLY and CDR2 as FYNNEI. CDR3 coding DNA: TGTGCCAGCTCAAGGGGGACTAATGAAAAACTGTTTTTT. Protein product: CASSRGTNEKLFF.

This clone was recorded once. The chain couples TRBV6-5 to TRBJ1-2, with TRBD1 identical over 7 bases. J lost 3 bases, V lost 6 bases, and 4 bases had no gene match. This CDR3 region has 13 residues. Germline CDR1 is MNHEY and CDR2 is SVGAGI. CDR3 region: CASREGQYYGYTF. The CDR3 coding sequence is TGTGCCAGCAGGGAGGGACAGTACTATGGCTACACCTTC.